Listed here are 28 T cell receptor beta chains from one sample, sequenced in a study of T cell repertoires in cytomegalovirus infection. No antigen has been identified for these receptors. TCRdb processed the reads anew with MiXCR; each CDR3 protein has one entry. This sample has around 49,000 distinct CDR3 sequences, with 20% found just once. The specimen was CD8+ T cells from cultured PBMCs, collected from culture after CMV antigen stimulation. All receptors derive from a human donor in good health (CMV status not recorded). Some clones in this sample may be carry-over from other donors' samples.

This clonotype was found a few times. This sequence joins TRBV6-2 or TRBV6-3 and TRBJ1-5; D is uncertain. Trimming removed 4 bases at V and 8 bases at J, with 12 bases between. Germline CDR1 and CDR2: MNHEY and SVGEGT. This CDR3 comprises 13 residues. CDR3 protein: CASSSLGKEPQHF. The CDR3 DNA reads TGTGCCAGCAGTTCCTTGGGGAAAGAGCCCCAGCATTTT.

This chain links TRBV7-2 with TRBJ1-3; the D gene is possibly TRBD1 (5 bases). CDR1 is SGHTA, CDR2 FQGNSA, per germline. The CDR3 extends over 15 amino acids. V was cut by 5 bases and J by 1 base, with 12 bases left in between. In DNA form, the CDR3 reads TGTGCCAGCAGCCCCCGCGGGGCTTCTGGAAACACCATATATTTT. It encodes CASSPRGASGNTIYF.

The sample holds a few counts of this clonotype. The genes are TRBV28 and TRBJ2-4; D is unresolved. Between the trimmed V and J ends, which lost 5 bases and 0 bases, there was a span of 14 bases. The CDR3 runs to 16 residues. CDR1 and CDR2 from the germline V gene are MDHEN and SYDVKM. CDR3 in DNA: TGTGCCAGCAGTACCTGGGTGGGAATAGCCAAAAACATTCAGTACTTC. Its translation is CASSTWVGIAKNIQYF. Looking up the rest from reference TRBV28 and TRBJ2-4 gives the full variable domain: DVKVTQSSRYLVKRTGEKVFLECVQDMDHENMFWYRQDPGLGLRLIYFSYDVKMKEKGDIPEGYSVSREKKERFSLILESASTNQTSMYLCASSTWVGIAKNIQYFGAGTRLSVL.

This clonotype showed up just a few times. The CDR3 protein is CASSFPGLTDTQYF. The CDR3 DNA reads as TGTGCCAGCAGCTTCCCCGGACTCACAGATACGCAGTATTTT. This sequence joins TRBV5-4 and TRBJ2-3; tentatively, D is TRBD2 (5 bases). Germline CDR1 and CDR2: SGHNT and YYREEE (reference sequence). V was cut by 2 bases and J by 2 bases, with 9 bases left in between. The CDR3 has 14 residues.

Concerning this clonotype itself: A single base separates this from a much larger clone, so it may be a read error. The chain carries TRBV2 and TRBJ1-1; 7 bases are a match to TRBD1. The CDR3 runs to 14 residues. Germline lookup yields CDR1 SNHLY and CDR2 FYNNEI. The CDR3 spells CASSDRGDGTESFF. In DNA, the CDR3 is TGTGCCAGCAGTGACAGGGGGGATGGCACTGAATCTTTCTTT.

The chain is built from TRBV27 and TRBJ2-2; D may be TRBD1 (5 bases). The length of the CDR3 is 12 residues. The V end was cut by 8 bases, the J end by 7 bases, with 11 bases between. CDR1 and CDR2 (germline): MNHEY, SMNVEV (reference sequence). This CDR3 is CASRQGGGELFF. The CDR3 DNA follows: TGTGCCAGCCGTCAGGGTGGCGGGGAGCTGTTTTTT.

This clonotype was observed a few times. The J gene is TRBJ2-5, the V gene TRBV12-5; TRBD1 aligns across 8 bases. The J segment lost 3 bases and the V segment lost 4 bases, leaving 10 bases of the junction unmatched. Germline CDR1 LGHNT, CDR2 FRNRAP. The CDR3 contains 16 residues. CDR3 amino acids: CASGSPGQGIEETQYF. The CDR3 region has the DNA TGTGCTAGTGGTTCCCCCGGACAGGGAATTGAAGAGACCCAGTACTTC.

This clonotype has only one observation. The chain recombines TRBV11-1 with TRBJ2-7; 8 bases agree with TRBD2. Per the germline V gene, CDR1 is SGHAT and CDR2 is FQDESV (reference sequence). The V segment lost 0 bases and the J segment 0 bases; nucleotides outside the gene matches: 1. This CDR3 region has 15 residues. The CDR3 region is CASSLAAGGSYEQYF. CDR3 DNA: TGTGCCAGCAGCTTAGCGGCGGGGGGCTCCTACGAGCAGTACTTC. Variable domain in full (rest from reference TRBV11-1 and TRBJ2-7): EAEVAQSPRYKITEKSQAVAFWCDPISGHATLYWYRQILGQGPELLVQFQDESVVDDSQLPKDRFSAERLKGVDSTLKIQPAELGDSAMYLCASSLAAGGSYEQYFGPGTRLTVT.

This clonotype was seen more than once but under ten times. V gene TRBV10-3 combines with J gene TRBJ1-3; weak D call: TRBD1 (5 bases). V gave up 6 bases and J gave up 0 bases, with 15 bases separating them. CDR1 and CDR2 from the germline V gene are ENHRY and SYGVKD. The CDR3 has 16 amino acids. The CDR3 bases are TGTGCCATCAGACCCGGGACCTTTGGCTCTGGAAACACCATATATTTT. As protein: CAIRPGTFGSGNTIYF.

This clonotype appeared a few times. The chain combines TRBV12-3 or TRBV12-4 with TRBJ2-1; 8 bases are shared with TRBD2. V was pared by 6 bases and J by 7 bases, with 11 bases of the junction left unmatched. The CDR3 spans 15 residues. In nucleotides, the CDR3 is TGTGCCAGCAGCCGTTCGGGGGGGGCATGGAATGAGCAGTTCTTC. This codes for CASSRSGGAWNEQFF.

This chain connects TRBV7-2 to TRBJ1-2; D is possibly TRBD1 (6 bases). The V end was cut by 2 bases, the J end by 3 bases, with 16 bases between. There are 16 residues in the CDR3. Germline loops: CDR1 SGHTA, CDR2 FQGNSA. The CDR3 loop is CASSLSPWGADYGYTF. CDR3 bases: TGTGCCAGCAGCTTATCCCCCTGGGGGGCGGACTATGGCTACACCTTC.

The chain couples TRBV7-8 to TRBJ2-7; no firm D call. The CDR3 has 14 amino acids. The V end was cut by 5 bases, the J end by 0 bases, with 11 bases between. The germline V gene encodes CDR1 SGHVS and CDR2 FQNEAQ. CDR3 DNA sequence: TGTGCCAGCAGCGCCCGCGGTAGCTCCTACGAGCAGTACTTC. It encodes CASSARGSSYEQYF.

The V gene is TRBV4-1, the J gene TRBJ1-1; TRBD1 might be the D (5 bases). V was trimmed by 0 bases and J by 6 bases, leaving 14 bases between them. The CDR3 loop spans 15 amino acids. Germline V gene lookup returns CDR1 MGHRA and CDR2 YSYEKL. The CDR3 DNA reads TGCGCCAGCAGCCAAGATGTAGGGACGTCGGCTGAAGCTTTCTTT. Translation gives CASSQDVGTSAEAFF.

V gene TRBV6-1 combines with J gene TRBJ1-2, with TRBD1 matching 9 bases. V gave up 7 bases and J gave up 8 bases; unmatched junction bases: 17. The CDR3 has 16 residues. Per the germline V gene, CDR1 is MNHNS and CDR2 is SASEGT. CDR3 residues: CASIDNRGRGSKGYTF. CDR3 DNA: TGTGCCAGCATTGATAACAGGGGGCGAGGATCAAAAGGCTACACCTTC.

This clonotype was found a few times. This chain links TRBV12-3 or TRBV12-4 with TRBJ2-1; 7 bases are a match to TRBD2. CDR3 length: 16 amino acids. Trimming took 5 bases from V and 6 from J; bases not matched to a gene: 13. CDR3 DNA sequence: TGTGCCAGCAGTCCTCCCCAGCGGGAAACACCCAATGAGCAGTTCTTC. Its translation: CASSPPQRETPNEQFF.

This clonotype has a handful of counts. The V and J genes are TRBV7-2 and TRBJ2-7; 8 nucleotides match TRBD2. Germline values: CDR1 SGHTA, CDR2 FQGNSA. The junction had 6 bases not matched to a gene; V was cut back by 5 bases and J by 3 bases. The CDR3 length is 14 residues. In DNA, the CDR3 is TGTGCCAGCAGCCTTAACGGGAGGGGCTACGAGCAGTACTTC. Protein product: CASSLNGRGYEQYF.

In this sample, this clonotype turned up a few times. The chain recombines TRBV20-1 with TRBJ2-7; D is possibly TRBD2 (5 bases). Germline CDR1 DFQATT, CDR2 SNEGSKA (reference sequence). CDR3 length: 13 residues. Trimming shortened V by 1 base and J by 0 bases, and 7 bases separated the two germline ends. The CDR3 protein is CSARGRDSYEQYF. The CDR3 bases are TGCAGTGCTAGAGGTCGGGACTCCTACGAGCAGTACTTC.

This chain joins TRBV7-6 and TRBJ2-3; no firm D call. Germline lookup yields CDR1 SGHVS and CDR2 FNYEAQ. This CDR3 is 15 amino acids long. Trimming removed 0 bases at V and 6 bases at J, with 13 bases between. The CDR3 loop is CASSLARTNRDTQYF. The CDR3 bases are TGTGCCAGCAGCTTAGCGAGGACGAATAGGGATACGCAGTATTTT.

This chain uses TRBV7-2 with TRBJ2-1; TRBD2 matches 10 bases. The junction had 3 bases not matched to a gene; V was cut back by 2 bases and J by 5 bases. The CDR3 totals 15 residues. Germline V CDR1 and CDR2: SGHTA, FQGNSA. CDR3 protein: CASSLLAGVNNEQFF. CDR3 in DNA: TGTGCCAGCAGCTTACTAGCGGGGGTTAACAATGAGCAGTTCTTC.

This clonotype showed up just a few times. The J gene is TRBJ2-1, the V gene TRBV7-2; TRBD1 might be the D (6 bases). Germline CDR1 is SGHTA and CDR2 is FQGNSA. The CDR3 spans 14 residues. Trimming pared 3 bases from V and 5 bases from J, leaving 11 bases between. CDR3 DNA sequence: TGTGCCAGCAGCTTGCCAGGGGCTAACAATGAGCAGTTCTTC. This codes for CASSLPGANNEQFF.

The V gene is TRBV29-1, the J gene TRBJ2-7; D perhaps matches TRBD2 (5 bases). The CDR3 is 11 residues long. CDR1 and CDR2 from the germline V gene are SQVTM and ANQGSEA. V was trimmed by 1 base and J by 5 bases, leaving 6 bases between them. CDR3 in amino acids: CSVEAGNEQYF. CDR3 in DNA: TGCAGCGTTGAAGCGGGGAACGAGCAGTACTTC.

This rearrangement joins TRBV29-1 to TRBJ2-4; 7 nucleotides line up with TRBD2. Germline V gene lookup returns CDR1 SQVTM and CDR2 ANQGSEA. The length of the CDR3 is 15 residues. V dropped 4 bases and J dropped 0; count of bases not matched to a gene: 6. The CDR3 DNA reads as TGCAGCGTTGCGGGGGGACTACTAGCCAAAAACATTCAGTACTTC. This translates into CSVAGGLLAKNIQYF.

This clonotype is deemed medium-sized (0.01 to 0.1%). Its ends do not fully match the called genes, so a read error is possible. The CDR3 region is CATSREDYSNQPQHF. CDR3 DNA sequence: TGTGCCACCAGTAGGGAGGACTATAGCAATCAGCCCCAGCATTTT. This chain connects TRBV6-2 or TRBV6-3 to TRBJ1-5; D unresolved. The V gene's germline CDR1 is MNHEY and CDR2 SVGEGT. This CDR3 is built from 15 residues.

This clonotype appeared many times. The V call is TRBV5-4, the J call TRBJ2-7; the D gene is possibly TRBD1 (6 bases). The germline V gene encodes CDR1 SGHNT and CDR2 YYREEE (reference sequence). The CDR3 covers 14 residues. V shed 4 bases and J shed 2 bases, with 13 bases lying between them. CDR3 residues: CASSLRGIPYEQYF. DNA of the CDR3: TGTGCCAGCAGCCTCAGGGGAATCCCCTACGAGCAGTACTTC.

The V and J genes are TRBV7-3 and TRBJ2-1, with 8 bases aligning to TRBD2. This CDR3 has 14 amino acids. The germline V gene has CDR1 SGHTA and CDR2 FQGTGA. V shed 4 bases, J shed 8 bases, and the junction held 7 bases outside the gene matches. CDR3 region: CASSSLRGGDEQFF. The CDR3 coding sequence is TGTGCCAGCAGCTCCCTCCGGGGGGGCGATGAGCAGTTCTTC. Full variable domain (remainder filled in from reference TRBV7-3 and TRBJ2-1): GAGVSQTPSNKVTEKGKYVELRCDPISGHTALYWYRQSLGQGPEFLIYFQGTGAADDSGLPNDRFFAVRPEGSVSTLKIQRTERGDSAVYLCASSSLRGGDEQFFGPGTRLTVL.

The J gene is TRBJ2-3, the V gene TRBV28; D possibly corresponds to TRBD1 (6 bases). V was trimmed by 5 bases and J by 6 bases, leaving 9 bases between them. This CDR3 has 12 amino acids. Germline CDR1 MDHEN, CDR2 SYDVKM. The chain's CDR3 is CASSNRVDTQYF. The DNA for the CDR3 is TGTGCCAGCAGTAACAGGGTCGATACGCAGTATTTT.

The V call is TRBV19, the J call TRBJ1-1; 7 nucleotides agree with TRBD1. V shed 3 bases and J 3 bases; nucleotides not matched to a gene: 7. Germline V CDR1 and CDR2: LNHDA, SQIVND (reference sequence). The CDR3 contains 15 residues. CDR3 protein: CASSMSVRGDTEAFF. For the CDR3, the DNA is TGTGCCAGTAGTATGAGCGTCAGGGGGGACACTGAAGCTTTCTTT.

The CDR3 loop is CASSLGEGYEQYF. The CDR3, as DNA: TGTGCCAGCAGCTTAGGGGAGGGCTACGAGCAGTACTTC. This chain links TRBV7-6 with TRBJ2-7, with TRBD2 identical over 7 bases. Germline CDR1 is SGHVS and CDR2 is FNYEAQ. J gave up 3 bases and V 1 base, and 0 bases lay outside the gene matches. The CDR3 loop spans 13 amino acids.